This record concerns one T cell receptor beta chain sequence. These data originate in a study of T cells in tuberculosis. Trimming cost V 2 bases and J 5 bases; bases outside gene matches: 6. The germline gives CDR1 SNHLY, CDR2 FYNNEI. The CDR3 extends over 17 amino acids. Generated by immunoSEQ multiplex PCR, the TCRdb table keeps only in-frame clones and is missing some. The profile shows tens of thousands of clones, roughly nine tenths of them singletons. Time point described: new active TB diagnosis, blood taken before or within 7 days of starting treatment. Tuberculosis was confirmed by positive sputum smear and/or M. tuberculosis culture.

V usage is TRBV2 and J usage is TRBJ2-2; 12 bases fit TRBD2. The material was PBMCs, obtained at tuberculosis diagnosis. This clonotype originated in an adult with tuberculosis. The CDR3 here is CASSELLAGGLTGELFF. The CDR3 DNA sequence: TGTGCCAGCAGTGAACTCCTAGCGGGGGGGCTTACCGGGGAGCTGTTTTTT.